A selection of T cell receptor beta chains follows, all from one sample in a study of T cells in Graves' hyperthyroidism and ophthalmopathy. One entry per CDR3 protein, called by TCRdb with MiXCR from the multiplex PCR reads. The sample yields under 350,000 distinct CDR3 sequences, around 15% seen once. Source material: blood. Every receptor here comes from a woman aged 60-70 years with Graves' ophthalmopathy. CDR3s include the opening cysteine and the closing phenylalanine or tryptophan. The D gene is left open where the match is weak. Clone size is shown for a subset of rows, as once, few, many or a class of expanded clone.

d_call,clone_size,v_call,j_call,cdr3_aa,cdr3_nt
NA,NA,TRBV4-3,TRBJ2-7,CASSQNRQASYEQYF,TGCGCCAGCAGCCAAAATCGCCAGGCCTCCTACGAGCAGTACTTC
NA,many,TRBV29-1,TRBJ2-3,CSLRRTTPHATDTQYF,TGCAGCCTCCGGCGAACTACGCCCCATGCCACAGATACGCAGTATTTT
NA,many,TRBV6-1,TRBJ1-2,CASNPGGATLGGYTF,TGTGCCAGCAATCCTGGCGGCGCAACTCTCGGGGGCTACACCTTC
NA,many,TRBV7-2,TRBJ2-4,CASSPPGVGNIQYF,TGTGCCAGCAGCCCTCCAGGGGTTGGAAACATTCAGTACTTC
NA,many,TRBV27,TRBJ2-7,CASSFGATSEQYF,TGTGCCAGCAGTTTCGGGGCGACAAGCGAGCAGTACTTC
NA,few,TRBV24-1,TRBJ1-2,CATECGARRNYGYTF,TGTGCCACCGAGTGTGGGGCGCGGAGGAACTATGGCTACACCTTC
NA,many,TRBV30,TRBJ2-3,CAWSVSASVRGTQYF,TGTGCCTGGAGTGTATCGGCTAGCGTCAGGGGTACGCAGTATTTT
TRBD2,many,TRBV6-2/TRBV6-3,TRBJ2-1,CASSYGLAGASYNEQFF,TGTGCCAGCAGTTACGGACTAGCGGGGGCCTCCTACAATGAGCAGTTCTTC
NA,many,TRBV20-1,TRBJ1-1,CSARDGRKNTEAFF,TGCAGTGCTAGAGATGGGCGTAAGAACACTGAAGCTTTCTTT
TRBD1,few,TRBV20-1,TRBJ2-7,CSARTGGLDGQYF,TGCAGTGCTAGAACAGGGGGCTTGGACGGGCAGTACTTC
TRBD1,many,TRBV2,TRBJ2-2,CASSLQGANTGELFF,TGTGCCAGCAGTCTCCAGGGGGCGAACACCGGGGAGCTGTTTTTT
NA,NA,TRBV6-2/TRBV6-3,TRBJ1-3,CASSYSGFGNTIYF,TGTGCCAGCAGTTACTCAGGTTTTGGAAACACCATATATTTT
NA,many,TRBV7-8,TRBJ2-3,CASSLVLVTTDTQYF,TGTGCCAGCAGCTTAGTACTAGTCACCACAGATACGCAGTATTTT
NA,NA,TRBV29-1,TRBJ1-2,CSAKAGSNYGYTF,TGCAGCGCAAAGGCAGGCTCAAACTATGGCTACACCTTC
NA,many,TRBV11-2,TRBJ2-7,CASSQKRGIYEQYF,TGTGCCAGCAGCCAAAAAAGGGGCATCTACGAGCAGTACTTC
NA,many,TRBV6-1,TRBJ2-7,CASSPNRVGYEQYF,TGTGCCAGCAGTCCTAACAGGGTTGGCTACGAGCAGTACTTC
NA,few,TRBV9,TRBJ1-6,CASSVATRSDSPLHF,TGTGCCAGCAGCGTAGCAACCCGGTCTGATTCACCCCTCCACTTT
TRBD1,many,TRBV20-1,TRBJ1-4,CSAIDRGHLEKLFF,TGCAGTGCGATTGACAGGGGGCACTTGGAAAAACTGTTTTTT
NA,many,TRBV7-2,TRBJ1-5,CASSAMGQGGQPQHF,TGTGCCAGCAGCGCCATGGGGCAGGGTGGTCAGCCCCAGCATTTT
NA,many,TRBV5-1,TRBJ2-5,CASSYGQPRETQYF,TGCGCCAGCAGCTACGGACAGCCTCGGGAGACCCAGTACTTC
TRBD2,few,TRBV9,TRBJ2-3,CASSVGSGLATDTQYF,TGTGCCAGCAGCGTAGGATCGGGACTAGCTACAGATACGCAGTATTTT
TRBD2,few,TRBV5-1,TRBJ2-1,CASSVLAGGPAEQFF,TGCGCCAGCAGCGTACTAGCGGGAGGGCCCGCTGAGCAGTTCTTC
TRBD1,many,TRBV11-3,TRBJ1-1,CASSSRGAMNTEAFF,TGTGCCAGCAGCTCCAGGGGGGCCATGAACACTGAAGCTTTCTTT
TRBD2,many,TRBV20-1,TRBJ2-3,CSARGSGRGIRGTDTQYF,TGCAGTGCTAGAGGTAGCGGGAGAGGTATCCGGGGCACAGATACGCAGTATTTT
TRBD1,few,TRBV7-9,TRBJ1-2,CASSFAGGYGYTF,TGTGCCAGCAGCTTCGCAGGGGGATATGGCTACACCTTC
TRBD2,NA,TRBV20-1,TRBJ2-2,CSARDSSGRTIGELFF,TGCAGTGCTAGAGACAGTAGCGGGAGAACGATCGGGGAGCTGTTTTTT
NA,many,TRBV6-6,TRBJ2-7,CASSFSTDVGYYEQYF,TGTGCCAGCAGTTTCTCGACGGATGTCGGTTACTACGAGCAGTACTTC
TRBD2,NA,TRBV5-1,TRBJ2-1,CASSLRGLASSYNEQFF,TGCGCCAGCAGCCTGCGGGGACTAGCGTCATCCTACAATGAGCAGTTCTTC
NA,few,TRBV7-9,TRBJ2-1,CASRGAGPVNEQFF,TGTGCCAGCAGGGGCGCGGGCCCGGTGAATGAGCAGTTCTTC
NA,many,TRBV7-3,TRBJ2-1,CASSLSRKSYNEQFF,TGTGCCAGCAGCTTAAGTCGTAAATCCTACAATGAGCAGTTCTTC
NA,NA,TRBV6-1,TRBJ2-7,CASRARRVSYEQYF,TGTGCCAGCAGGGCCCGTCGAGTCTCCTACGAGCAGTACTTC
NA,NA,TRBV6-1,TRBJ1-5,CASTTANNQPQHF,TGTGCCAGCACTACAGCTAACAATCAGCCCCAGCATTTT
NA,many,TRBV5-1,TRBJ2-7,CASSRTGEAFYEQYF,TGCGCCAGCAGCCGTACAGGAGAAGCTTTCTACGAGCAGTACTTC
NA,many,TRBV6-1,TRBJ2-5,CASSYGGGETQYF,TGTGCCAGCAGTTATGGGGGTGGAGAGACCCAGTACTTC
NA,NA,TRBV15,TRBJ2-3,CATSLGGGDTQYF,TGTGCCACCAGCCTTGGGGGTGGAGATACGCAGTATTTT
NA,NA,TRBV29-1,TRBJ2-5,CSVDWAGQETQYF,TGCAGCGTTGATTGGGCCGGCCAAGAGACCCAGTACTTC
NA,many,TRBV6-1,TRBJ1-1,CASSDRVLEAFF,TGTGCCAGCAGTGACCGGGTTCTTGAAGCTTTCTTT
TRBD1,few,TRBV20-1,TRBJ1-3,CSARGTVSGNTIYF,TGCAGTGCTAGGGGGACAGTCTCTGGAAACACCATATATTTT
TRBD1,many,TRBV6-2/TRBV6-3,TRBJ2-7,CASSQGEVSEQYF,TGTGCCAGCAGCCAGGGGGAAGTTTCTGAGCAGTACTTC
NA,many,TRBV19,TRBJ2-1,CASTELGSGSPGEQFF,TGTGCCAGTACCGAGTTAGGTAGCGGAAGCCCAGGAGAGCAGTTCTTC
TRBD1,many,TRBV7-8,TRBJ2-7,CASSLNVGQGRYPYEQYF,TGTGCCAGCAGCCTTAACGTGGGACAGGGAAGATATCCCTACGAGCAGTACTTC
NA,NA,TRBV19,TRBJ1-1,CASSIVRNTEAFF,TGTGCCAGTAGTATTGTCCGGAACACTGAAGCTTTCTTT
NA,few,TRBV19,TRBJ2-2,CASRPRENTGELFF,TGTGCCAGCCGGCCCCGGGAGAACACCGGGGAGCTGTTTTTT
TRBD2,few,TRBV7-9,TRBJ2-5,CASSLGQGGSETQYF,TGTGCCAGCAGCTTAGGGCAGGGAGGGAGCGAGACCCAGTACTTC
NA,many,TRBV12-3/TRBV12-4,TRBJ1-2,CASTLGTENYGYTF,TGTGCCAGCACCTTAGGGACGGAGAACTATGGCTACACCTTC
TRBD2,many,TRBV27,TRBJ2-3,CASSYIRSGYTDTQYF,TGTGCCAGCAGTTATATACGTAGCGGGTACACAGATACGCAGTATTTT
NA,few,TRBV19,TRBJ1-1,CASTSSGGDWMNTEAFF,TGTGCCAGTACTTCGTCGGGGGGCGATTGGATGAACACTGAAGCTTTCTTT
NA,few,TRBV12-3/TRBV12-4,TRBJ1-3,CASSFFLVGGNTIYF,TGTGCCAGCAGTTTTTTTCTAGTTGGGGGAAACACCATATATTTT
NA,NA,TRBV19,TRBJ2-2,CASSIGRGSAGELFF,TGTGCCAGTAGTATAGGCAGGGGAAGCGCCGGGGAGCTGTTTTTT
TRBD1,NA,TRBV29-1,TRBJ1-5,CSVGGQFNQPQHF,TGCAGCGTGGGGGGACAGTTCAATCAGCCCCAGCATTTT
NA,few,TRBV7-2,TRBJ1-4,CASSIQGTNEKLFF,TGTGCCAGCAGCATCCAGGGTACTAATGAAAAACTGTTTTTT
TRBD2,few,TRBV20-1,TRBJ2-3,CSARDSGGAGSVTDTQYF,TGCAGTGCTAGGGACAGCGGGGGGGCAGGGAGCGTCACAGATACGCAGTATTTT
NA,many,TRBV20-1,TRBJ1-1,CSARDGAMNTEAFF,TGCAGTGCTAGAGACGGGGCAATGAACACTGAAGCTTTCTTT
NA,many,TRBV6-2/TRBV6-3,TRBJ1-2,CASSFYGTYGYTF,TGTGCCAGCAGTTTTTATGGGACGTATGGCTACACCTTC